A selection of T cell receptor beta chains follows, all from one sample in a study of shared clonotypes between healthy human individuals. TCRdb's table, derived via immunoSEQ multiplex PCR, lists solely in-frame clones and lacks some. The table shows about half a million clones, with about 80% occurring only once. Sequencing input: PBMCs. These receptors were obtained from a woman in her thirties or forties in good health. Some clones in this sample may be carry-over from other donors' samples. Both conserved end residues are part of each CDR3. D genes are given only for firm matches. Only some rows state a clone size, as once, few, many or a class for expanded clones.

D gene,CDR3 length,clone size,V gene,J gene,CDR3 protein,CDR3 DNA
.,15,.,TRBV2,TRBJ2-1,CASRRTPLAYNEQFF,TGTGCCAGCAGGCGAACTCCTCTCGCCTACAATGAGCAGTTCTTC
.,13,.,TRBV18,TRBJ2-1,CASSQDYDNEQFF,TGTGCCAGCTCACAGGACTACGACAATGAGCAGTTCTTC
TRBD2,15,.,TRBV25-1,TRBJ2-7,CALGGGREFFYEQYF,TGTGCCCTCGGGGGAGGGCGGGAGTTCTTCTACGAGCAGTACTTC
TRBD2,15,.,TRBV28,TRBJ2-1,CASSLAGEGYNEQFF,TGTGCCAGCAGCTTAGCGGGAGAGGGTTACAATGAGCAGTTCTTC
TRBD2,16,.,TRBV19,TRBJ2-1,CASTPLAGSPLNEQFF,TGTGCCAGTACTCCCCTAGCGGGATCACCACTCAATGAGCAGTTCTTC
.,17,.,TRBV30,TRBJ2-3,CAWAPEELATPTDTQYF,TGTGCCTGGGCCCCCGAGGAGCTAGCGACGCCCACAGATACGCAGTATTTT
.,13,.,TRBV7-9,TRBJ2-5,CAGVRGTEETQYF,TGTGCCGGCGTCCGGGGGACAGAAGAGACCCAGTACTTC
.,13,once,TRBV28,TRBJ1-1,CASSLFREREAFF,TGTGCCAGCAGTTTGTTTCGAGAAAGAGAAGCTTTCTTT
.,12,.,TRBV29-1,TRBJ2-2,CSVGWLAGELFF,TGCAGCGTTGGATGGTTGGCCGGGGAGCTGTTTTTT
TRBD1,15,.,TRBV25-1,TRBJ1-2,CASSPPGQRVYGYTF,TGTGCCAGCAGTCCCCCGGGACAGCGAGTCTATGGCTACACCTTC
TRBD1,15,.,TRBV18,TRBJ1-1,CASSPPGQMGTEAFF,TGTGCCAGCTCACCACCGGGACAGATGGGCACTGAAGCTTTCTTT
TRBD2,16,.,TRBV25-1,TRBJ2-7,CASSPSGSRSRGEQYF,TGTGCCAGCAGTCCTAGCGGGAGCCGATCACGGGGCGAGCAGTACTTC
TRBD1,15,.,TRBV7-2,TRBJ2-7,CASSYPGTGRNEQYF,TGTGCCAGCAGCTACCCCGGGACAGGGCGGAACGAGCAGTACTTC
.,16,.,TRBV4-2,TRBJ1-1,CASSPGSVQVNTEAFF,TGTGCCAGCAGCCCCGGATCCGTACAGGTGAACACTGAAGCTTTCTTT
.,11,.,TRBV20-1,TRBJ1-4,CSVRTNEKLFF,TGCAGTGTAAGGACTAATGAAAAACTGTTTTTT
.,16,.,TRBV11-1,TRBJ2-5,CASSLSIQGLGETQYF,TGTGCCAGCAGCTTGTCCATACAGGGTTTGGGAGAGACCCAGTACTTC
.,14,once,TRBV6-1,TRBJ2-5,CASSGGGQQETQYF,TGTGCCAGCAGTGGTGGGGGTCAGCAAGAGACCCAGTACTTC
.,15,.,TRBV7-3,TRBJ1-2,CASSPAQGSGYGYTF,TGTGCCAGCAGCCCCGCTCAGGGGAGCGGCTATGGCTACACCTTC
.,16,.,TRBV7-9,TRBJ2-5,CASSLSRVAEPGTQYF,TGTGCCAGCAGCTTATCCCGGGTAGCGGAGCCGGGGACCCAGTACTTC
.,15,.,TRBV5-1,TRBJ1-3,CASSPGDISGNTIYF,TGCGCCAGCAGCCCCGGGGACATCTCTGGAAACACCATATATTTT
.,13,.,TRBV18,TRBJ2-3,CASSPPHTDTQYF,TGTGCCAGCTCACCACCTCATACAGATACGCAGTATTTT
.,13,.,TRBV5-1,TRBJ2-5,CASSLEGSKTQYF,TGCGCCAGCAGCTTGGAGGGCAGCAAGACCCAGTACTTC
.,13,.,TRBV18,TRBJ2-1,CASSKGASDEQFF,TGTGCCAGCTCCAAAGGGGCGTCAGATGAGCAGTTCTTC
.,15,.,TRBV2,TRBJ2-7,CASSERGAQFYEQYF,TGTGCCAGCAGTGAAAGGGGCGCCCAGTTCTACGAGCAGTACTTC
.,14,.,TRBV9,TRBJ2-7,CASSVEVIPSEQYF,TGTGCCAGCAGCGTAGAAGTCATCCCCTCCGAGCAGTACTTC
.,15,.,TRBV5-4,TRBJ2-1,CASKSGVANDNEQFF,TGTGCCAGCAAGTCAGGGGTGGCGAACGACAATGAGCAGTTCTTC
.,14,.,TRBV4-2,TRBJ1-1,CASSQVGSQDEAFF,TGTGCCAGCAGCCAAGTGGGGTCACAGGATGAAGCTTTCTTT
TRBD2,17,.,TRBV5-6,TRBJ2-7,CASSLNRLAGWGYEQYF,TGTGCCAGCAGCTTAAACAGACTAGCGGGATGGGGTTACGAGCAGTACTTC
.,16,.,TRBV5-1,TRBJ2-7,CASSLARGGGSYEQYF,TGCGCCAGCAGCTTGGCTCGGGGAGGGGGATCCTACGAGCAGTACTTC
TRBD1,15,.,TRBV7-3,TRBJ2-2,CASSAVGQLGGELFF,TGTGCCAGCAGCGCGGTGGGACAGCTTGGCGGGGAGCTGTTTTTT
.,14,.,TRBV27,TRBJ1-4,CASSLSRSNEKLFF,TGTGCCAGCAGTTTATCGCGCAGTAATGAAAAACTGTTTTTT
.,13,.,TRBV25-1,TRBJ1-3,CASSPGSGNTIYF,TGTGCCAGCAGTCCTGGATCTGGAAACACCATATATTTT
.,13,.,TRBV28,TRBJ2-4,CASSLWGKNIQYF,TGTGCCAGCAGTTTATGGGGCAAAAACATTCAGTACTTC
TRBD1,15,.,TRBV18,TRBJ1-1,CASSPIGGVNTEAFF,TGTGCCAGCTCTCCTATAGGGGGCGTAAACACTGAAGCTTTCTTT
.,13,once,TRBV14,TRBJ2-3,CASSQAGTDTQYF,TGTGCCAGCAGCCAAGCGGGCACAGATACGCAGTATTTT
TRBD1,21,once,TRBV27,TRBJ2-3,CASSLYPQPTNGTVEQGTQYF,TGTGCCAGCAGTTTATATCCCCAACCTACAAACGGGACAGTGGAGCAAGGTACGCAGTATTTT
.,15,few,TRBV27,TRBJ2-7,CASSKRDKGAYEQYF,TGTGCCAGCAGTAAAAGGGACAAGGGCGCCTACGAGCAGTACTTC
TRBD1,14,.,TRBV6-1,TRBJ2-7,CASNRDRGTYEQYF,TGTGCCAGCAACCGGGACAGGGGAACTTACGAGCAGTACTTC
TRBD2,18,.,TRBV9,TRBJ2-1,CASSVDPLEAGVRNEQFF,TGTGCCAGCAGCGTAGATCCCTTGGAGGCGGGAGTGCGGAATGAGCAGTTCTTC
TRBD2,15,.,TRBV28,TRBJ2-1,CASSLWLAGGSEQFF,TGTGCCAGCAGTTTGTGGCTAGCGGGAGGGAGTGAGCAGTTCTTC
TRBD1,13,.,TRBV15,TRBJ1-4,CATRNRGFEKLFF,TGTGCCACCAGAAACAGGGGATTTGAAAAACTGTTTTTT
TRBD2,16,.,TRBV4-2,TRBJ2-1,CASSPTPSGRGYEQFF,TGTGCCAGCAGCCCGACTCCTAGCGGGAGGGGGTATGAGCAGTTCTTC
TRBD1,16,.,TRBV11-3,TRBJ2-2,CASSILTGGGTGELFF,TGTGCCAGCAGCATATTGACAGGGGGCGGAACCGGGGAGCTGTTTTTT
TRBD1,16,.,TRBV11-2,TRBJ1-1,CASSFRWAQGGTEAFF,TGTGCCAGCAGCTTTAGGTGGGCACAGGGGGGCACTGAAGCTTTCTTT
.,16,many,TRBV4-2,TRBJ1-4,CASSHTLLGAPEKLFF,TGTGCCAGCAGCCATACCCTCCTGGGAGCCCCTGAAAAACTGTTTTTT
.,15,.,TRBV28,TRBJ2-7,CASSFRGVHSYEQYF,TGTGCCAGCAGTTTCCGGGGAGTTCACTCCTACGAGCAGTACTTC
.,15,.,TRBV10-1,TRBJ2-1,CASGSGLRVHDEQFF,TGCGCCAGCGGATCGGGGCTTCGGGTGCACGATGAGCAGTTCTTC
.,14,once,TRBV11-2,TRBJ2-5,CASSLGRKQETQYF,TGTGCCAGCAGCTTAGGACGGAAACAAGAGACCCAGTACTTC
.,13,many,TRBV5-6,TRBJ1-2,CASSLVTAMGYTF,TGTGCCAGCAGCTTGGTAACGGCCATGGGCTACACCTTC
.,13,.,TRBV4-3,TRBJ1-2,CASSLRTTDGYTF,TGCGCCAGCAGCCTTCGGACGACGGATGGCTACACCTTC
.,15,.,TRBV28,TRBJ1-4,CASSARFGANEKLFF,TGTGCCAGCAGTGCTCGGTTCGGGGCTAATGAAAAACTGTTTTTT
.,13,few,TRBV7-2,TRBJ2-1,CASSSNPMGGQFF,TGTGCCAGCAGCTCCAACCCAATGGGCGGGCAGTTCTTC
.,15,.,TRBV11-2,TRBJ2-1,CASSLVGPSPNEQFF,TGTGCCAGCAGCTTAGTAGGACCAAGCCCGAATGAGCAGTTCTTC
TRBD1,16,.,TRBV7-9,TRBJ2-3,CASSPTSPGGKDTQYF,TGTGCCAGCAGCCCGACCTCCCCAGGGGGCAAAGATACGCAGTATTTT
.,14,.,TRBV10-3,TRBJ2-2,CAISDRGVTGELFF,TGTGCCATCAGTGACAGGGGAGTTACCGGGGAGCTGTTTTTT
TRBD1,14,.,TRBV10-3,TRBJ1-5,CAIGETGANQPQHF,TGTGCCATCGGGGAGACAGGGGCGAATCAGCCCCAGCATTTT
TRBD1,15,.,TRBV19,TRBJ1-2,CASSIKGQGARGYTF,TGTGCCAGTAGTATTAAGGGACAGGGGGCGCGTGGCTACACCTTC
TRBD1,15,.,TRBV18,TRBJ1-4,CASSLQGATNEKLFF,TGTGCCAGCTCACTACAGGGGGCAACTAATGAAAAACTGTTTTTT
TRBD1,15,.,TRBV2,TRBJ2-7,CASSLDRGISYEQYF,TGTGCCAGCAGCCTCGACAGGGGAATCTCCTACGAGCAGTACTTC
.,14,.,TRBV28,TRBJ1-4,CASSLVGLGEKLFF,TGTGCCAGCAGTTTAGTGGGGCTAGGGGAAAAACTGTTTTTT